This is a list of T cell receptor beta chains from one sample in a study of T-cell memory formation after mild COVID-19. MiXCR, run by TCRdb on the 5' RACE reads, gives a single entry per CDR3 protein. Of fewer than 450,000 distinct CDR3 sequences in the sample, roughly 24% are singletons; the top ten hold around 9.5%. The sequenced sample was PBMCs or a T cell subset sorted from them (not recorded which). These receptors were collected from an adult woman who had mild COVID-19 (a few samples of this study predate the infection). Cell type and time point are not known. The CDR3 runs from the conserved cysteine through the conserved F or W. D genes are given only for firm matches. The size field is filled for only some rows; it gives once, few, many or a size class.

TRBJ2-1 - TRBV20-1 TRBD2 TGCAGTGCTAGAGATCAGAGCGGGAGAGTCAATGAGCAGTTCTTC CSARDQSGRVNEQFF
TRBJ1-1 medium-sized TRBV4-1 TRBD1 TGCGCCAGCAGCCAGCTCCGGGACAGGGGGTCTGAAGCTTTCTTT CASSQLRDRGSEAFF
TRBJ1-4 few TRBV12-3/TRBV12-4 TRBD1 TGTGCCAGCAGCTCGGGATTCGGACAGGGCGATGAAAAACTGTTTTTT CASSSGFGQGDEKLFF
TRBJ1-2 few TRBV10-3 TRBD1 TGTGCCATCACCCAGGACAGGGGGCGAGTCTATGGCTACACCTTC CAITQDRGRVYGYTF
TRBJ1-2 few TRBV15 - TGTGCCACCAGCTCAGGTACCCCGGGCTTTGATGGCTACACCTTC CATSSGTPGFDGYTF
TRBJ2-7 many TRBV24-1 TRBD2 TGTGCCACCAGTGATCCCACAGCGGGAGTACAGTACGAGCAGTACTTC CATSDPTAGVQYEQYF
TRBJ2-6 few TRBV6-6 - TGTGCCAGCACTCCTTCAACTGGGGCCAACGTCCTGACTTTC CASTPSTGANVLTF
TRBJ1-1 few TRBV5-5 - TGTGCCAGCAGACAAATTCGGACGGTACTCACTGAAGCTTTCTTT CASRQIRTVLTEAFF
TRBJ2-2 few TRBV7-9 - TGTGCCAGCAGCTTCTTATACGGGAACACCGGGGAGCTGTTTTTT CASSFLYGNTGELFF
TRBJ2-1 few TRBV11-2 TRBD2 TGTGCCAGCAGCTTAACCGGGACTAGTTACAATGAGCAGTTCTTC CASSLTGTSYNEQFF
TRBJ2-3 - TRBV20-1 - TGCAGTGCTAGAACTAGCTCAGATACGCAGTATTTT CSARTSSDTQYF
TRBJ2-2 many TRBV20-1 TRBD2 TGCAGTGCTAGAGATTCGACTAGCGGGGATTCCGGGGAGCTGTTTTTT CSARDSTSGDSGELFF
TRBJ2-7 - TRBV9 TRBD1 TGTGCCAGCAGCGTAGCCCTAACAGGGGACGAGCAGTACTTC CASSVALTGDEQYF
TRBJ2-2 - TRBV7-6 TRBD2 TGTGCCAGCAGCTTAGCGCGGAGTAGCGGGCCGACCGGGGAGCTGTTTTTT CASSLARSSGPTGELFF
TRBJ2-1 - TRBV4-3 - TGCGCCAGCAGCCAAGTTCACGGATACAATGAGCAGTTCTTC CASSQVHGYNEQFF
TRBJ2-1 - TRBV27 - TGTGCCAGCAGTCCACCACTAGGTTTCAATGAGCAGTTCTTC CASSPPLGFNEQFF
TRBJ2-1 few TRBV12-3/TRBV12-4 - TGTGCCAGCAGCGGACCCGGGGGCCGCTCCTACAATGAGCAGTTCTTC CASSGPGGRSYNEQFF
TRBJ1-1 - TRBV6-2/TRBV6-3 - TGTGCCAGCAGTTACTCGATGTTAGCCCCTGAAGCTTTCTTT CASSYSMLAPEAFF
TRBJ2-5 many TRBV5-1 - TGCGCCAGCAGCTTGGGGAATAGGGAGACCCAGTACTTC CASSLGNRETQYF
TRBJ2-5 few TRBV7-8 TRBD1 TGTGCCAGCAGCTTAAATCGGGGACAGCACCAAGAGACCCAGTACTTC CASSLNRGQHQETQYF
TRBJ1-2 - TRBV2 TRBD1 TGTGCCAGCACCCTCAGGGGGCCCTATGGCTACACCTTC CASTLRGPYGYTF
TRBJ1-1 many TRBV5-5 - TGTGCCAGCAGCTTGGTCATGAACACTGAAGCTTTCTTT CASSLVMNTEAFF
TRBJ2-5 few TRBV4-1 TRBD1 TGCGCCAGCAGCCAAAAACAGGGGGAATGGAAGACCCAGTACTTC CASSQKQGEWKTQYF
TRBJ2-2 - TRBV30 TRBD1 TGTGCCTGGAGTGTAGGGACAGGACCCACCGGGGAGCTGTTTTTT CAWSVGTGPTGELFF
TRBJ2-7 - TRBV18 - TGTGCCAGCTCACGTTCACCGTTGAGGACAGTTGACAACGAGCAGTACTTC CASSRSPLRTVDNEQYF
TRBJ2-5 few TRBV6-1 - TGTGCCAGCAGTGACTTACTAGGAAAGGAAGAGACCCAGTACTTC CASSDLLGKEETQYF
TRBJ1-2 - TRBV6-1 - TGTGCCAGCAGTGATAGAGCAGGGCTTAACTATGGCTACACCTTC CASSDRAGLNYGYTF
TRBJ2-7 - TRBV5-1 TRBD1 TGCGCCAGCAGCTGGGGGACAGGGTCCTACGAGCAGTACTTC CASSWGTGSYEQYF
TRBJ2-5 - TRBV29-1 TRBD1 TGCAGCGTAGGGACAGGGGAAGAGACCCAGTACTTC CSVGTGEETQYF
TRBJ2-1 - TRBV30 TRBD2 TGTGCCTGGAGCCACCCGGGACTAGCGGATATATACAATGAGCAGTTCTTC CAWSHPGLADIYNEQFF
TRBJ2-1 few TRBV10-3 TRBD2 TGTGCCATCAGTAGCCTCTCCCGGGCGGGGGGGCACAATGAGCAGTTCTTC CAISSLSRAGGHNEQFF
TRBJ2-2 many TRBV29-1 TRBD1 TGCAGCGTTGAGAAAGGACAGGGGAAAGCCGGGGAGCTGTTTTTT CSVEKGQGKAGELFF
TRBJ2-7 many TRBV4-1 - TGCGCCAGCAGCCAAGAGACCGGGGACCTGTATGCCGAGCAGTACTTC CASSQETGDLYAEQYF
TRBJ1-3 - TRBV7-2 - TGTGCCAGCAGCCCCCGTGGAGGGAGCTCTGGAAACACCATATATTTT CASSPRGGSSGNTIYF
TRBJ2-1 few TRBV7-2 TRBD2 TGTGCCAGCAGGTCCGGCGGGAGCCCAAATGAGCAGTTCTTC CASRSGGSPNEQFF
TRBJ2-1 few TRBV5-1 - TGCGCCAGCAGCTTGGCTGGGGGGACGTTAATGAAGCAGTTCTTC CASSLAGGTLMKQFF
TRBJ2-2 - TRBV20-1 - TGCAGTGGTGCCGGGGCCTTGAACACCGGGGAGCTGTTTTTT CSGAGALNTGELFF
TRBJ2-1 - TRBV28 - TGTGCCAGCAGTTTATGGGGGGGGCTGGGGAATGAGCAGTTCTTC CASSLWGGLGNEQFF
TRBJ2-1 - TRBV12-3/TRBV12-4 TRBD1 TGTGCCAGCAGTTTACCCGGACAGGGGCTTTCTTACAATGAGCAGTTCTTC CASSLPGQGLSYNEQFF
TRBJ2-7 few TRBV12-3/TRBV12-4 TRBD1 TGTGCCAGCAGTGACCGGGACAGGCGTCCCCACGAGCAGTACTTC CASSDRDRRPHEQYF
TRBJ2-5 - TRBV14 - TGTGCCAGCAGTCTTTACCCGGGGACGAGAGAGACCCAGTACTTC CASSLYPGTRETQYF
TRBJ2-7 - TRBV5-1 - TGCGCCAGCAGCTTGGCCGGAACAGCCTCTGACGAGCAGTACTTC CASSLAGTASDEQYF
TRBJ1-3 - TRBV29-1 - TGCAGCGTTACGAGTGGAAACACCATATATTTT CSVTSGNTIYF
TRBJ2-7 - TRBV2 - TGTGCCAGCGCAGGACTTAGGGTCTACGAGCAGTACTTC CASAGLRVYEQYF
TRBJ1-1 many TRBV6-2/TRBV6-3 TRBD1 TGTGCCAGCAGTGACCCGGGACAGGGGAAGTGGAACTTT CASSDPGQGKWNF
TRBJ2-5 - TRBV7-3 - TGTGCCAGCAGCCTCTCGGACTTACAGGAGACCCAGTACTTC CASSLSDLQETQYF
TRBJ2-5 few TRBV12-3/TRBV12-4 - TGTGCCAGCAGTGTACCCCGGACAGACGAAGAGACCCAGTACTTC CASSVPRTDEETQYF
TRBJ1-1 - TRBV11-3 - TGTGCCAGCAGCTCGGGGGTAGGATTGAACACTGAAGCTTTCTTT CASSSGVGLNTEAFF
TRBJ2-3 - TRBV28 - TGTGCCAGCAGTTTAGCTGGGGGGGCGATAGATACGCAGTATTTT CASSLAGGAIDTQYF
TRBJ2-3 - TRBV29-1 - TGCAGCGTTGGTACTCGACAAGATACGCAGTATTTT CSVGTRQDTQYF
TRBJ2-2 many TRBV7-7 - TGTGCCAGCAGCTTATCGAACACCGGGGAGCTGTTTTTT CASSLSNTGELFF
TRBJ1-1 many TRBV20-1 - TGCAGTGCAGACCAGGGGCGTCCGTTCACTGAAGCTTTCTTT CSADQGRPFTEAFF
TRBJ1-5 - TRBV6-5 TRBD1 TGTGCCAGCAGTTACACGGGACAGGGGCAGCCCCAGCATTTT CASSYTGQGQPQHF
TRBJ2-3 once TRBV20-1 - TGCAGTGCCGTTTCGGGACTTAGCACAGATACGCAGTATTTT CSAVSGLSTDTQYF
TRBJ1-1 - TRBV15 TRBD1 TGTGCCACCAGCAGAGAACGGGACAGGACCTCTGAAGCTTTCTTT CATSRERDRTSEAFF